A selection of T cell receptor beta chains follows, all from one sample in a study of identical twins. TCRdb reanalysed the 5' RACE reads using MiXCR and keeps one entry per CDR3 protein. Here the sample spans about 700,000 distinct CDR3 sequences, under 9% being singletons. This sample also belongs to another study, concerning yellow fever vaccine responses in identical twins.

Sequences were obtained from PBMCs. The receptors come from a woman between 18 and 29 years old in good health. Both conserved end residues are trimmed from each CDR3. Each record gives: V gene, CDR3 protein.

v_gene: TRBV12-3/TRBV12-4; CDR3aa: ASSFFRAQY
v_gene: TRBV9; CDR3aa: ASSVGRLEIETQY
v_gene: TRBV6-4; CDR3aa: ASSSGGANEQF
v_gene: TRBV10-3; CDR3aa: VISAGTATYSTEAF
v_gene: TRBV6-2/TRBV6-3; CDR3aa: ASSYGQLDYEQY
v_gene: TRBV25-1; CDR3aa: ASSEYSRDRESDGYT
v_gene: TRBV12-3/TRBV12-4; CDR3aa: ASASGGLYEQY
v_gene: TRBV29-1; CDR3aa: SVEVSGRAKQF
v_gene: TRBV4-3; CDR3aa: ASSPLAGARGDTQY
v_gene: TRBV5-1; CDR3aa: ASSSAYRDSYEQY
v_gene: TRBV29-1; CDR3aa: SVEVPLGTDTQY
v_gene: TRBV11-2; CDR3aa: ASSLANRDEQY
v_gene: TRBV15; CDR3aa: ATSREQGYQETQY